What follows are 10 T cell receptor beta chains derived from one specimen sequenced in a study of blood T cell repertoires in COVID-19. Assay used: immunoSEQ multiplex PCR; TCRdb lists only in-frame clones, some missing. Among some 200,000 clones, around 84% were seen once, and the ten largest hold around 3%. The sequenced material came from peripheral blood. These TCRs come from a man between 50 and 59 years old who had recovered from COVID-19.

A single count supports this clone. The rearrangement uses TRBV11-2 and TRBJ1-2; D might be TRBD1 (5 bases). CDR1 and CDR2 from the germline V gene are SGHAT and FQNNGV. V was shortened by 1 base and J by 6 bases, with 12 bases between the two germline ends. The CDR3 is 14 residues long. CDR3 in amino acids: CASSLVSGADGYTF. The CDR3 bases are TGTGCCAGCAGCTTAGTGTCTGGGGCTGATGGCTACACCTTC.

The chain combines TRBV18 with TRBJ2-5, with TRBD2 matching over 7 bases. The V and J ends lost 6 bases and 2 bases, in that order; junction bases with no gene match: 12. Germline CDR1 KGHSH, CDR2 LQKENI. The CDR3 sequence is 16 residues long. In nucleotides, the CDR3 is TGTGCCAGCTCGCGGCGGTCTAGCGGCCCTCAAGAGACCCAGTACTTC. Its protein product is CASSRRSSGPQETQYF.

The chain's CDR3 is CASSLTGDTEAFF. CDR3 in DNA: TGTGCCAGCAGCCTAACAGGAGACACTGAAGCTTTCTTT. The V call is TRBV11-3, the J call TRBJ1-1; possible D gene TRBD1, 5 bases. Germline lookup yields CDR1 SGHNT and CDR2 YENEEA. Trimming removed 5 bases from V and 3 bases from J, with 10 bases in between. The CDR3 contains 13 residues.

V gene TRBV27 combines with J gene TRBJ2-7, with TRBD2 identical over 13 bases. In germline, CDR1 is MNHEY, CDR2 SMNVEV (reference sequence). V dropped 5 bases and J dropped 3; count of bases not matched to a gene: 4. The CDR3 runs to 15 residues. The chain's CDR3 is CASSNRLAGGYEQYF. The CDR3 DNA is TGTGCCAGCAGTAATAGACTAGCGGGGGGCTACGAGCAGTACTTC.

The table lists this clone with a few counts. The chain couples TRBV9 to TRBJ2-1, with TRBD1 as a possible D gene (6 bases). Germline assignment: CDR1 SGDLS and CDR2 YYNGEE. The CDR3 totals 13 residues. Trimming removed 3 bases at V and 10 bases at J, with 14 bases between. CDR3 protein: CASSADQRGEQFF. The CDR3 DNA is TGTGCCAGCAGCGCGGACCAGAGGGGGGAGCAGTTCTTC.

The table lists this clone with a few counts. The chain links TRBV15 to TRBJ2-7, with a tentative D call TRBD2 (5 bases). The CDR3 contains 13 residues. In germline, CDR1 is LNHNV, CDR2 YYDKDF (reference sequence). Trimming removed 8 bases at V and 1 base at J, with 12 bases between. The CDR3 sequence is CATAVGASYEQYF. CDR3 DNA sequence: TGTGCCACCGCCGTGGGAGCATCCTACGAGCAGTACTTC.

The chain carries TRBV20-1 and TRBJ2-1; a weak D match, TRBD1 (5 bases). CDR1 is DFQATT and CDR2 is SNEGSKA in the germline V gene (reference sequence). V was pared by 4 bases and J by 7 bases, with 8 bases between. This CDR3 region has 11 residues. In DNA form, the CDR3 reads TGCAGTGCTAAGGGGCCGAATGAGCAGTTCTTC. This codes for CSAKGPNEQFF.

The chain couples TRBV27 to TRBJ2-1, with D unclear. Germline CDR1 reads MNHEY; CDR2 reads SMNVEV (reference sequence). The CDR3 is 15 residues long. V was shortened by 2 bases and J by 1 base, with 9 bases between the two germline ends. CDR3: CASSLASNSYNEQFF. In DNA, the CDR3 is TGTGCCAGCAGTTTAGCGTCCAATTCCTACAATGAGCAGTTCTTC.

The chain employs TRBV9 and TRBJ1-4, with TRBD1 matching over 8 bases. The CDR3 runs 14 residues. V dropped 3 bases and J dropped 8; count of bases not matched to a gene: 6. The germline V gene has CDR1 SGDLS and CDR2 YYNGEE. The DNA of the CDR3 is TGTGCCAGCAGCGACGGACAGGGTCTGGAAAAACTGTTTTTT. Translated, it gives CASSDGQGLEKLFF.

This chain connects TRBV19 to TRBJ2-1; D is perhaps TRBD2 (6 bases). Between the trimmed V and J ends, which lost 1 base and 1 base, there was a span of 17 bases. The V gene's germline CDR1 is LNHDA and CDR2 SQIVND (reference sequence). The length of the CDR3 is 18 residues. CDR3 sequence (DNA): TGTGCCAGTAGTATAGGGGGGGTCCGAAAAGTGTCCTACAATGAGCAGTTCTTC. Translated, it gives CASSIGGVRKVSYNEQFF.